This TCR beta chain was profiled in a study of CD8+CD57+ T cells in acquired aplastic anemia. Study at large: Quantities of DNA derived from sorted CD4+ and CD8+ cells averaged around 3 ug.

Genomic DNA, serving as template, underwent TCR beta VDJ and CDR3 profiling. Each CDR3 protein gets one entry after TCRdb re-called the reads with MiXCR. This repertoire shows around 250,000 distinct CDR3 sequences, roughly 80% found once; its top ten account for 40% to 55%. Regarding this clonotype: Its antigen is undetermined.

The CDR3 consists of 14 residues. V lost 6 bases, J lost 3 bases, and 6 bases stayed unmatched. Per the germline V gene, CDR1 is MNHEY and CDR2 is SVGAGI. Patients chosen for sequencing had CD8+CD57+ cells that had expanded, as shown by flow cytometry. The patients, all of them, had severe acquired aplastic anemia. At the time of blood sampling, patients had not yet received any therapy. Study observations and caveats: The study identified roughly 29 CD8+ CDR3 sequences shared by patients and controls.

Input material: sorted CD4+, CD8+, or CD8+CD57+ T cells (not recorded which) from PBMCs. The receptor was derived from a human donor with aplastic anemia. The chain joins TRBV6-5 to TRBJ2-3; 7 nucleotides align to TRBD1. The CDR3 sequence: CASSQGERTDTQYF. The DNA of the CDR3 is TGTGCCAGCAGCCAGGGGGAGAGAACAGATACGCAGTATTTT.